Below are 12 T cell receptor beta chains sequenced from a single sample in a study of blood T cell repertoires in COVID-19. Sequencing was performed with immunoSEQ multiplex PCR; in TCRdb, only in-frame clones are kept and a portion is missing. The sample records fewer than 90,000 clones, 60% to 85% being singletons. The sample comprised peripheral blood. These receptors were obtained from a human donor in a cohort sampled during active COVID-19.

This chain uses TRBV19 with TRBJ1-5, with 7 positions matching TRBD1. The CDR3 has 17 residues. Germline CDR1 reads LNHDA; CDR2 reads SQIVND (reference sequence). The trim removed 3 bases at V and 4 bases at J, leaving 12 bases unmatched. The CDR3 DNA reads TGTGCCAGTAGTATCCCTCCCTGGACAGGTTTTAATCAGCCCCAGCATTTT. This codes for CASSIPPWTGFNQPQHF. The full variable domain, its missing parts supplied by reference TRBV19 and TRBJ1-5, is DGGITQSPKYLFRKEGQNVTLSCEQNLNHDAMYWYRQDPGQGLRLIYYSQIVNDFQKGDIAEGYSVSREKKESFPLTVTSAQKNPTAFYLCASSIPPWTGFNQPQHFGDGTRLSIL.

This clone was observed a few times. The chain uses TRBV5-4 and TRBJ2-1, with 13 bases fitting TRBD2. Germline V gene lookup returns CDR1 SGHNT and CDR2 YYREEE (reference sequence). The junction had 10 bases not matched to a gene; V was cut back by 2 bases and J by 5 bases. This CDR3 has 18 residues. DNA for the CDR3: TGTGCCAGCAGCTTACCAAGGACTAGCGGGAGTATCGACAATGAGCAGTTCTTC. Its translation: CASSLPRTSGSIDNEQFF.

V usage is TRBV10-3 and J usage is TRBJ2-3; D not certain. The CDR3 totals 13 residues. Germline V gives CDR1 ENHRY, CDR2 SYGVKD. V was trimmed by 8 bases and J by 2 bases, leaving 11 bases between them. DNA of the CDR3: TGTGCCATCTTCGACTCCAACACAGATACGCAGTATTTT. Protein: CAIFDSNTDTQYF.

CDR3 nucleotides: TGTGCCTGGAACCCATCCTCCGGGACAGGGCCTTTTATCACTGAAGCTTTCTTT. Its protein is CAWNPSSGTGPFITEAFF. This chain uses TRBV30 with TRBJ1-1, with 9 positions matching TRBD1. V dropped 4 bases and J dropped 4; count of bases not matched to a gene: 19. CDR3 length: 18 amino acids. Germline V gene lookup returns CDR1 GTSNPN and CDR2 SVGIG (reference sequence).

This clone came up a few times. The chain links TRBV28 to TRBJ2-7, with D perhaps matching TRBD2 (5 bases). Germline V lookup: CDR1 MDHEN, CDR2 SYDVKM. The V end lost 2 bases, the J end lost 3 bases, and 8 bases lay between the germline ends. The CDR3 covers 13 residues. In DNA form, the CDR3 reads TGTGCCAGCAGTTTAACTAGTAGCTACGAGCAGTACTTC. This sequence encodes CASSLTSSYEQYF.

The chain carries TRBV4-2 and TRBJ1-3; no firm D call. There are 15 residues in the CDR3. Germline-derived CDR1 and CDR2 are LGHNA and YNFKEQ. Trimming cost V 6 bases and J 0 bases, with 12 bases left between them. Here the CDR3 DNA reads TGTGCCAGCAGTCCAACCCCGAGCTCTGGAAACACCATATATTTT. This translates into CASSPTPSSGNTIYF.

The chain has TRBV6-5 and TRBJ1-2; D uncertain. V was trimmed by 2 bases and J by 7 bases, leaving 14 bases between them. The CDR3 runs to 14 residues. The germline gives CDR1 MNHEY, CDR2 SVGAGI. CDR3 region: CASSYRGIFGGYTF. CDR3 in DNA: TGTGCCAGCAGTTACCGGGGAATCTTTGGTGGCTACACCTTC.

A few counts support this clone. The chain combines TRBV6-6 with TRBJ1-4; 7 bases agree with TRBD1. This CDR3 is built from 15 residues. Germline-derived CDR1 and CDR2 are MNHNY and SVGAGI (reference sequence). V lost 5 bases to trimming and J lost 10 bases; unmatched junction nucleotides: 13. CDR3 protein: CASSTTLTGWVKLFF. The DNA of the CDR3 is TGTGCCAGCAGTACCACCCTGACAGGGTGGGTAAAACTGTTTTTT.

In this sample, this clone turned up once. The V call is TRBV7-6, the J call TRBJ1-1, with TRBD1 matching over 7 bases. The J segment lost 0 bases and the V segment lost 0 bases, leaving 4 bases of the junction unmatched. The CDR3 has 16 amino acids. Germline loops: CDR1 SGHVS, CDR2 FNYEAQ. CDR3 sequence: CASSLAWGQMNTEAFF. The CDR3 DNA follows: TGTGCCAGCAGCTTAGCTTGGGGACAGATGAACACTGAAGCTTTCTTT.

This chain uses TRBV4-2 with TRBJ2-3; tentative D call: TRBD1 (6 bases). Germline values: CDR1 LGHNA, CDR2 YNFKEQ. The CDR3 is made up of 16 amino acids. V was pared by 3 bases and J by 6 bases, with 19 bases between. Here the CDR3 DNA reads TGTGCCAGCAGCCAGGAGACAGGAGCGTCGGCCGATACGCAGTATTTT. This gives the protein CASSQETGASADTQYF.

The chain uses TRBV28 and TRBJ2-3; 7 bases are a match to TRBD2. The CDR3 extends over 15 amino acids. In germline, CDR1 is MDHEN, CDR2 SYDVKM. V lost 3 bases and J lost 6; bases outside the gene matches: 9. Here the CDR3 DNA reads TGTGCCAGCAGTTTTCGGGGGGAGTTAGCTGATACGCAGTATTTT. This translates into CASSFRGELADTQYF.

This sequence joins TRBV27 and TRBJ1-6; D remains unclear. The CDR3 covers 15 residues. Trimming took 5 bases from V and 7 from J, leaving 15 bases between them. Germline V gene data show CDR1 as MNHEY and CDR2 as SMNVEV (reference sequence). Here the CDR3 reads CASSPKRAGNSPLHF. CDR3 DNA: TGTGCCAGCAGTCCTAAGAGGGCTGGGAATTCACCCCTCCACTTT.